This T cell receptor beta chain was found in a study of cytomegalovirus exposure and HLA in healthy donors. Study-level information: Unique TCR beta sequences numbering fewer than 130 million came from 150 million to 200 million T cells in an earlier analysis.

13 Jbeta primers and 60 Vbeta primers were used for the PCR. The assay was immunoSEQ multiplex PCR, and TCRdb's table has in-frame clones only and misses some. The table lists about 150,000 clones, around four fifths of them singletons. Study-wide results and caveats: Diagnosis of cytomegalovirus status made by the classifier reportedly showed high specificity and sensitivity.

This clone was seen once. Its antigen is as yet unknown. Sequencing was done on a sample of PBMCs. The receptor was derived from a girl aged 10-17 years in good health and CMV-seropositive.

Here the CDR3 reads CASSLSQIYEQFF. CDR3 DNA: TGTGCCAGCAGTTTATCACAAATCTATGAGCAGTTCTTC. The chain couples TRBV27 to TRBJ2-1; D is uncertain. V lost 0 bases and J 8 bases, leaving 8 bases between the germline ends. CDR1 and CDR2 (germline): MNHEY, SMNVEV (reference sequence). The CDR3 extends over 13 amino acids.